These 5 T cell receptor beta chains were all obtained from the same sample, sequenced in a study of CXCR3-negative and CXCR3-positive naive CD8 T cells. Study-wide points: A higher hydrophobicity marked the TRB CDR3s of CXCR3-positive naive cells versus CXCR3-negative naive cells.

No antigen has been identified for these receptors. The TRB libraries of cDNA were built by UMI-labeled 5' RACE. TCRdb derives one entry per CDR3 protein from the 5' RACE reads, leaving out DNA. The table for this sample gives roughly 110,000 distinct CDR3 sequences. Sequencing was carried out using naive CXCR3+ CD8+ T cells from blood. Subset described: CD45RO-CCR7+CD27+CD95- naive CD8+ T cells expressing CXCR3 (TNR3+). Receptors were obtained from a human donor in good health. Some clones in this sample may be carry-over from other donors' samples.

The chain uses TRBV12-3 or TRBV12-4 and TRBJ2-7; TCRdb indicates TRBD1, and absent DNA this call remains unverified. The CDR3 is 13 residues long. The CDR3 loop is CASSLQGNGEQYF.

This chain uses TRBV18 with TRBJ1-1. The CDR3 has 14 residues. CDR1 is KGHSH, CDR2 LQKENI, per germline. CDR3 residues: CASSPPAVRAEAFF.

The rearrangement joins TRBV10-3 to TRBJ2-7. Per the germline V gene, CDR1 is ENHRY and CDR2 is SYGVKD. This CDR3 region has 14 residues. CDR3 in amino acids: CAISESALDYEQYF.

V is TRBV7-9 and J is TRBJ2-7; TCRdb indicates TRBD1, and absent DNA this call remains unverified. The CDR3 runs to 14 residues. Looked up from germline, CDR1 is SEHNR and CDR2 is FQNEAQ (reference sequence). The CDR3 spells CASSLGRTSYEQYF.

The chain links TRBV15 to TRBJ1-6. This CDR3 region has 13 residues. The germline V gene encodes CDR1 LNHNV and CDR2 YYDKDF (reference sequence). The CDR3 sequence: CATSGGDNSPLHF.